This TCR gamma chain was recovered during a study of Vδ1+ human thymocytes. Broader study findings: Thymic TRG and TRD repertoires appeared highly polyclonal. Around 20% of thymic delta-chain sequences were Vdelta2, with few Vdelta3, unlike blood Vdelta1+ controls. TRG sequences recurred across donors, whereas TRD sequences stayed essentially private.

With respect to this clone: What it recognizes is unknown.

Extracted RNA was reverse transcribed into cDNA. CDR3 amplicons came from multiplex PCR with pooled V-gene forward and constant-region reverse primers. TCRdb called clones from the multiplex PCR reads again using CATT. The data show about 36,000 gamma-chain clones, 20% seen once. The CDR3 is 14 amino acids. CDR1 EGSNGY and CDR2 YDSYNSKV come from the germline V gene. V gave up 0 bases and J gave up 12 bases; unmatched junction bases: 14. The V gene is TRGV2, the J gene TRGJ1 or TRGJ2. The sequencing input was Vdelta1+ gamma-delta thymocytes from the thymus. Noted subset: FACS-sorted CD3+ TCRalphabeta- TCRVdelta1+ TCRVdelta2- thymocytes. This receptor was obtained from a girl in the first two years of life who had congenital heart surgery. The CDR3 spells CATWDGTDRGWKLF. The CDR3 coding sequence is TGTGCCACCTGGGACGGGACGGACAGGGGTTGGAAACTCTTT.